This T cell receptor (beta chain) was profiled in a study of blood T cell repertoires in COVID-19. About the research overall: Samples of COVID-19 (acute and convalescent) were obtained from the United States, Italy and Spain.

Profiling relied on immunoSEQ multiplex PCR, and the TCRdb table lists in-frame clones only, not all of them. The sample shows approximately 300,000 clones, about 92% of them seen only once. V lost 0 bases and J 7 bases, leaving 19 bases between the germline ends. Germline CDR1 and CDR2: SGDLS and YYNGEE. This CDR3 is 16 amino acids long. The age range of participants was 18 to 89 years, with residence in about two dozen US areas. Cohort assignment relied on participant-reported clinical history. Specimen: PBMCs or T cells enriched from blood (not recorded which). This sequence originates from a woman in her 30s who had recovered from COVID-19. The chain links TRBV9 to TRBJ1-1; unclear D gene. Written as DNA, the CDR3 is TGTGCCAGCAGCGTAGCTATGTTGGAATCTAACTATGAAGCTTTCTTT. Amino acid sequence: CASSVAMLESNYEAFF.